This T cell receptor (beta chain) appears in the sequencing data of a study of T cell repertoires in cytomegalovirus infection. Study at large: Public TCR beta signatures indicated both CMV infection and matching HLA type. Study-wide points: HLA-C-restricted CMV clonotypes gave the most frequent clonotype in two of eight donors. Cumulative public TCR beta family frequency identified CMV carriers with the relevant HLA.

TCRdb passed the reads through MiXCR, listing each CDR3 protein once. The repertoire holds 250,000 to 300,000 distinct CDR3 sequences, with around 25% as singletons. Of note for this clonotype: Its antigen is unknown.

CDR3 length: 14 amino acids. V lost 8 bases and J lost 4, with 16 bases in between. Germline CDR1 and CDR2: MDHEN and SYDVKM. This clonotype was sampled from a human donor in good health (CMV status not recorded). Some clones in this sample may be carry-over from other donors' samples. Sequencing used PBMCs. This rearrangement joins TRBV28 to TRBJ2-3; D perhaps matches TRBD1 (5 bases). The CDR3 coding sequence is TGTGCCAGCGGGCGGCAGGGTGGCCCAGATACGCAGTATTTT. It specifies CASGRQGGPDTQYF.